The 21 T cell receptor beta chains presented below share a single source sample, sequenced in a study of blood T cell repertoires in COVID-19. The repertoire was sequenced with immunoSEQ multiplex PCR; TCRdb's copy has only in-frame clones and lacks some. Of roughly 150,000 clones listed, approximately 86% were seen once; the top ten hold about 2.5%. The sequenced sample was peripheral blood. The receptor source for this set is a woman aged 70-85 years with acute or convalescent COVID-19.

The chain couples TRBV29-1 to TRBJ1-2; D is uncertain. The CDR3 spans 11 residues. Trimming took off 8 bases at V and 10 bases at J, with 17 bases between the two ends. CDR1 is SQVTM, CDR2 ANQGSEA, per germline. The CDR3 region has the DNA TGCAGCATTAACTCATCCCCCCCCTACACCTTC. This codes for CSINSSPPYTF. Supplemented by reference TRBV29-1 and TRBJ1-2, the full variable domain reads SAVISQKPSRDICQRGTSLTIQCQVDSQVTMMFWYRQQPGQSLTLIATANQGSEATYESGFVIDKFPISRPNLTFSTLTVSNMSPEDSSIYLCSINSSPPYTFGSGTRLTVV.

The V call is TRBV29-1, the J call TRBJ2-1; 9 nucleotides match TRBD1. The ends lost 6 bases at V and 5 bases at J; junction bases unmatched: 2. The CDR3 sequence is 12 residues long. Per the germline V gene, CDR1 is SQVTM and CDR2 is ANQGSEA. CDR3 in amino acids: CSVRQGDNEQFF. The CDR3 bases are TGCAGCGTAAGACAGGGGGACAATGAGCAGTTCTTC.

J is TRBJ2-3 and V is TRBV4-3; D possibly corresponds to TRBD1 (6 bases). Germline assignment: CDR1 LGHNA and CDR2 YSLEER. The CDR3 has 16 amino acids. Trimming took off 4 bases at V and 1 base at J, with 15 bases between the two ends. DNA of the CDR3: TGCGCCAGCAGCCCATCCATTTCAGGGGGCACAGATACGCAGTATTTT. Amino acids: CASSPSISGGTDTQYF.

The V call is TRBV24-1, the J call TRBJ2-1; the D gene is possibly TRBD1 (5 bases). Trimming shortened V by 7 bases and J by 9 bases, and 12 bases separated the two germline ends. The germline V gene has CDR1 KGHDR and CDR2 SFDVKD. The CDR3 length is 12 residues. In DNA form, the CDR3 reads TGTGCCACCAGGGGGCCGAGGAGTGAGCAGTTCTTC. Translated, it gives CATRGPRSEQFF.

This chain connects TRBV4-1 to TRBJ2-5; TRBD2 matches at 10 bases. The germline gives CDR1 MGHRA, CDR2 YSYEKL. The CDR3 has 16 residues. Germline trimming cut 0 bases from V and 3 bases from J; bases unmatched to any gene: 4. The CDR3 loop reads CASSQDRGLAEETQYF. The CDR3, as DNA: TGCGCCAGCAGCCAAGATCGCGGACTAGCGGAAGAGACCCAGTACTTC.

The gene calls are TRBV28 and TRBJ1-1; D gene unclear. The CDR3 extends over 20 amino acids. CDR1 MDHEN and CDR2 SYDVKM come from the germline V gene. Trimming stripped 0 bases from V and 3 bases from J, with 26 bases between. CDR3 DNA: TGTGCCAGCAGTTTATGGCAAAGCGCTGCCAGATGGAGATTGGACACTGAAGCTTTCTTT. Its translation is CASSLWQSAARWRLDTEAFF.

CDR3 nucleotide sequence: TGTGCCAGCAGCACAATGGGACAGCAAGAGACCCAGTACTTC. The encoded protein is CASSTMGQQETQYF. The chain combines TRBV28 with TRBJ2-5, with 7 bases matching TRBD1. The CDR3 runs to 14 residues. Unmatched junction bases numbered 6, after V lost 6 bases and J lost 2 bases. Germline V gives CDR1 MDHEN, CDR2 SYDVKM.

V is TRBV4-3 and J is TRBJ2-3, with TRBD2 identical over 7 bases. The V and J ends lost 0 bases and 0 bases, in that order; junction bases with no gene match: 6. Germline V gene lookup returns CDR1 LGHNA and CDR2 YSLEER. The CDR3 sequence is 17 residues long. The CDR3 region is CASSQDLGLVSTDTQYF. DNA for the CDR3: TGCGCCAGCAGCCAAGATCTTGGACTAGTTAGCACAGATACGCAGTATTTT.

V gene TRBV7-9 combines with J gene TRBJ1-1; D ambiguous. Per germline, CDR1 SEHNR and CDR2 FQNEAQ (reference sequence). The CDR3 totals 12 residues. The V and J ends lost 2 bases and 3 bases respectively, with 4 bases between them. The CDR3 sequence is CASSLRDTEAFF. The DNA for the CDR3 is TGTGCCAGCAGCTTACGGGACACTGAAGCTTTCTTT.

The CDR3 region has the DNA TGTGCCAGCAGCCAATTTGGACAGGGGACTGAAGCTTTCTTT. It is translated as CASSQFGQGTEAFF. The genes are TRBV7-9 and TRBJ1-1, with 9 bases fitting TRBD1. J gave up 5 bases and V 5 bases, and 6 bases lay outside the gene matches. CDR1 SEHNR and CDR2 FQNEAQ come from the germline V gene (reference sequence). CDR3 length equals 14 residues.

J is TRBJ1-1 and V is TRBV5-4, with TRBD1 identical over 10 bases. Germline-derived CDR1 and CDR2 are SGHNT and YYREEE (reference sequence). The CDR3 runs 16 residues. Trimming cost V 4 bases and J 3 bases; bases outside gene matches: 9. CDR3 in DNA: TGTGCCAGCAGCCGAAACCCGACAGGGGGCCACACTGAAGCTTTCTTT. It yields the protein CASSRNPTGGHTEAFF. The full variable domain, completed using reference TRBV5-4 and TRBJ1-1, is ETGVTQSPTHLIKTRGQQVTLRCSSQSGHNTVSWYQQALGQGPQFIFQYYREEENGRGNFPPRFSGLQFPNYSSELNVNALELDDSALYLCASSRNPTGGHTEAFFGQGTRLTVV.

This clone is a singleton in its sample. The rearrangement links TRBV11-1 to TRBJ2-5; a possible D gene is TRBD1 (6 bases). The CDR3 loop spans 15 amino acids. Germline V gives CDR1 SGHAT, CDR2 FQDESV (reference sequence). The germline V and J ends were trimmed by 2 bases and 2 bases, with 12 bases remaining between them. The CDR3 loop reads CASSLQGTSQETQYF. Written as DNA, the CDR3 is TGTGCCAGCAGCTTACAGGGGACCTCGCAAGAGACCCAGTACTTC.

The chain carries TRBV7-2 and TRBJ2-3; 9 bases agree with TRBD2. The germline gives CDR1 SGHTA, CDR2 FQGNSA. This CDR3 comprises 16 residues. Losses at the gene ends were 6 bases for V and 0 bases for J; bases not matched to a gene: 7. DNA for the CDR3: TGTGCCAGCAGGAAGGCGGGGGGGTCTAGCACAGATACGCAGTATTTT. It encodes CASRKAGGSSTDTQYF.

The chain combines TRBV7-2 with TRBJ1-2; TRBD1 matches at 8 bases. The CDR3 extends over 15 amino acids. V was clipped by 1 base and J by 8 bases; unmatched bases: 9. Germline V lookup: CDR1 SGHTA, CDR2 FQGNSA. The CDR3 coding sequence is TGTGCCAGCAGCTTAGTCTGGGCAGGGGGCCACGGCTACACCTTC. Translation: CASSLVWAGGHGYTF.

The rearrangement uses TRBV6-1 and TRBJ2-5; possibly TRBD2 for D (5 bases). Germline CDR1 reads MNHNS; CDR2 reads SASEGT. V was pared by 3 bases and J by 5 bases, with 16 bases between. The CDR3 loop spans 15 amino acids. CDR3 region: CASSEQTNAAETQYF. CDR3 coding DNA: TGTGCCAGCAGTGAGCAGACTAACGCTGCCGAGACCCAGTACTTC.

The V gene is TRBV6-2 or TRBV6-3, the J gene TRBJ2-2; TRBD2 is a possible D gene (7 bases). The CDR3 extends over 14 amino acids. V was shortened by 4 bases and J by 4 bases, with 10 bases between the two germline ends. Germline V gives CDR1 MNHEY, CDR2 SVGEGT. The CDR3 sequence is CASSWEGGTGELFF. In DNA, the CDR3 is TGTGCCAGCAGTTGGGAGGGGGGCACCGGGGAGCTGTTTTTT.

The rearrangement joins TRBV5-1 to TRBJ1-2; TRBD1 aligns across 9 bases. V trimming: 3 bases; J trimming: 2 bases; junction bases outside the gene matches: 11. Germline V gene lookup returns CDR1 SGHRS and CDR2 YFSETQ. This CDR3 is 17 amino acids long. CDR3 nucleotide sequence: TGCGCCAGCAGCTGGCTTTCACCGGGACAGGGAAACTATGGCTACACCTTC. Translated: CASSWLSPGQGNYGYTF.

This chain links TRBV5-4 with TRBJ2-1; 8 bases fit TRBD1. The junction had 7 bases not matched to a gene; V was cut back by 5 bases and J by 3 bases. The CDR3 is made up of 15 amino acids. Germline assignment: CDR1 SGHNT and CDR2 YYREEE (reference sequence). CDR3 loop: CASSLIGQGYNEQFF. CDR3 coding DNA: TGTGCCAGCAGTTTGATAGGACAGGGCTACAATGAGCAGTTCTTC.

V and J are TRBV30 and TRBJ1-4, with D perhaps TRBD1 (6 bases). The CDR3 is 17 residues long. Between the trimmed V and J ends, which lost 2 bases and 4 bases, there was a span of 20 bases. In germline, CDR1 is GTSNPN, CDR2 SVGIG (reference sequence). Written as DNA, the CDR3 is TGTGCCTGGAGTCCGCCCATTTGGGGGCGAAGTAATGAAAAACTGTTTTTT. It is translated as CAWSPPIWGRSNEKLFF.

This rearrangement joins TRBV6-2 or TRBV6-3 to TRBJ2-2; 7 bases agree with TRBD1. The CDR3 runs to 15 residues. Trimming at V came to 6 bases and at J to 4 bases, leaving 8 bases not matched to a gene. Germline assignment: CDR1 MNHEY and CDR2 SVGEGT. The DNA for the CDR3 is TGTGCCAGCAGCCCCGGGACAGTGAGCACCGGGGAGCTGTTTTTT. Its protein product is CASSPGTVSTGELFF.

The chain uses TRBV5-1 and TRBJ2-7; 7 positions agree with TRBD1. V lost 2 bases, J lost 2 bases, and 7 bases stayed unmatched. From germline, CDR1 is SGHRS and CDR2 YFSETQ. This CDR3 is 15 amino acids long. CDR3 sequence reads: CASSLSRQGPYEQYF. CDR3 nucleotides: TGCGCCAGCAGCTTATCACGACAGGGTCCCTACGAGCAGTACTTC.